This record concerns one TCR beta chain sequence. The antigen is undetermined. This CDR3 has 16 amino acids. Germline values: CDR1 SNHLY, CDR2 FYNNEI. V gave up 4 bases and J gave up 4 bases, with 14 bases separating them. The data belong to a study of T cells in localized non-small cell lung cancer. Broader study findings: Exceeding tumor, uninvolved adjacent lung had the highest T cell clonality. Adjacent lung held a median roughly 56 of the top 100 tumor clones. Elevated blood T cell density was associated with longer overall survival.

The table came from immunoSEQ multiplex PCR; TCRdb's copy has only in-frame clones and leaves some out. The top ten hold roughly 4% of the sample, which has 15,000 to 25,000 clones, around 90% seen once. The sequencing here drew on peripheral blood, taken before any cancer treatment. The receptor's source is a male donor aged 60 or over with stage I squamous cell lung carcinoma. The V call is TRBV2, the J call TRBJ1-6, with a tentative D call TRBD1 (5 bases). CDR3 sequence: CASSGQAGGYNSPLHF. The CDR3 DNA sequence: TGTGCCAGCAGTGGGCAGGCGGGGGGTTATAATTCACCCCTCCACTTT. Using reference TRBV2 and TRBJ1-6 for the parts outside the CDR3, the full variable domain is EPEVTQTPSHQVTQMGQEVILRCVPISNHLYFYWYRQILGQKVEFLVSFYNNEISEKSEIFDDQFSVERPDGSNFTLKIRSTKLEDSAMYFCASSGQAGGYNSPLHFGNGTRLTVT.